This section outlines one T cell receptor beta chain sequence together with its context. The antigen is undetermined. This entry belongs to a study of identifying expanded T cells in peripheral blood. The germline V gene encodes CDR1 SQVTM and CDR2 ANQGSEA. V dropped 4 bases and J dropped 7; count of bases not matched to a gene: 2. This CDR3 comprises 13 residues. Only in-frame clones appear in the TCRdb table, and some are missing; sequencing was by immunoSEQ multiplex PCR. The sample contains around 56,000 clones, about 83% of which appear only once. Study-level results: Across healthy donors, higher total template counts meant significantly greater roughly 2-week count variance. Technical replicates showed around 1.2 changed clones; approximately 2 weeks around 15; four weeks 19.

During the collection period, no donor immune events like infections were recorded. This clonotype was sampled from a person between 18 and 69 years old in good health. This chain joins TRBV29-1 and TRBJ2-7; 15 positions match TRBD2. The sample consisted of blood. The CDR3 sequence is CSVGGLAGGEQYF. CDR3 coding DNA: TGCAGCGTTGGGGGACTAGCGGGAGGTGAGCAGTACTTC.